This note documents a single T cell receptor beta chain sequence. This entry is derived from a study of blood T cell repertoires in COVID-19. Looking at the study overall: Whether acute or convalescent, the COVID-19 samples came from the United States, Italy and Spain. T cells, B-cell-depleted T cells, or PBMCs provided the cDNA or gDNA that served as material.

In the authors' workflow: Amplifying reference gene primers gave estimates of nucleated cell counts. The protocol was immunoSEQ multiplex PCR, while the TCRdb copy is restricted to in-frame clones and leaves out a portion. V, J and clone size derive from that table, while D and trimming were established from the DNA sequence. Among 60,000 or so clones listed, around 83% were seen once. J gave up 5 bases and V 5 bases, and 8 bases lay outside the gene matches. Germline lookup yields CDR1 LNHDA and CDR2 SQIVND (reference sequence). CDR3 length: 14 amino acids. The specimen was peripheral blood. This clonotype was obtained from a human donor in a cohort sampled during active COVID-19. This chain links TRBV19 with TRBJ2-5; the match to TRBD1 covers 7 bases. CDR3 sequence (DNA): TGTGCCAGTAGTCAACAGGGGCTCAAGGAGACCCAGTACTTC. It is translated as CASSQQGLKETQYF.